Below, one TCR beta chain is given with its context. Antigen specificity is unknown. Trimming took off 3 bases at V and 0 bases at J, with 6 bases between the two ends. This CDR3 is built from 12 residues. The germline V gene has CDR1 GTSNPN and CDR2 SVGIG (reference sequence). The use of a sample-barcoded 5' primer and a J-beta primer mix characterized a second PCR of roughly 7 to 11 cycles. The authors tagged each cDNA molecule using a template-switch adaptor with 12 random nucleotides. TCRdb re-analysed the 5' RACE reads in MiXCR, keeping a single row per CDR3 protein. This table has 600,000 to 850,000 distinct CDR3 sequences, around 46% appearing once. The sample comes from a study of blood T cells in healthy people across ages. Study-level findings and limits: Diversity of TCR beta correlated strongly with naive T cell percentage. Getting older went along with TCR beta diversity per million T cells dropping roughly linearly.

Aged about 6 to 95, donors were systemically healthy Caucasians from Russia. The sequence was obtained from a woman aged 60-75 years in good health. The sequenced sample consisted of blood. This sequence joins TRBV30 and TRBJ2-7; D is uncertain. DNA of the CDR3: TGTGCCTGGAGATATAGCTCCTACGAGCAGTACTTC. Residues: CAWRYSSYEQYF. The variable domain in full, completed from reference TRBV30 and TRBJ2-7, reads SQTIHQWPATLVQPVGSPLSLECTVEGTSNPNLYWYRQAAGRGLQLLFYSVGIGQISSEVPQNLSASRPQDRQFILSSKKLLLSDSGFYLCAWRYSSYEQYFGPGTRLTVT.